This T cell receptor (beta chain) emerged from a study of blood T cell repertoires in COVID-19. This CDR3 is built from 16 residues. Germline CDR1 MDHEN, CDR2 SYDVKM. Losses at the gene ends were 6 bases for V and 0 bases for J; bases not matched to a gene: 8. Clones were read by immunoSEQ multiplex PCR, and TCRdb kept only the in-frame ones, dropping some. The sample includes over 200,000 clones, 80% to 90% of them seen just once. The rearrangement uses TRBV28 and TRBJ2-1; 7 bases match TRBD2. This sequence was found in a woman younger than 45 who had been exposed to COVID-19. Sequenced material: PBMCs or T cells enriched from blood (not recorded which). DNA of the CDR3: TGTGCCAGCAGGCCGCTAGCGGCTAGCTCCTACAATGAGCAGTTCTTC. This encodes CASRPLAASSYNEQFF.